This T cell receptor (beta chain) was found in a study of cytomegalovirus exposure and HLA in healthy donors. Study overall: There were fewer than 500 genotyped donors. Of these, about 80% fell in the genetic ancestry cluster associated with self-reported Caucasian donors. General observations from the study: The authors excluded some V segments, including TRBV6-2 and TRBV6-3, as indistinguishable. Researchers reported from a later analysis that most CMV-associated TCR beta chains appeared HLA-restricted. Relative to equally common others, HLA-associated TCR beta chains showed greater clonal expansion in a later analysis.

To note about this clone: What it binds is not known.

PCR involved 60 Vbeta and 13 Jbeta primers. The protocol was immunoSEQ multiplex PCR, while the TCRdb copy is restricted to in-frame clones and leaves out a portion. The data show hundreds of thousands of clones, approximately 78% seen once. V was trimmed by 7 bases and J by 6 bases, leaving 19 bases between them. CDR1 and CDR2 (germline): SGHNT, YYREEE (reference sequence). The CDR3 runs to 15 residues. Sequencing used PBMCs. The chain joins TRBV5-4 to TRBJ2-2; TRBD2 might be the D (6 bases). The sequence derives from a male donor in good health and CMV-seronegative. CDR3 loop: CASDGGGEVAGELFF. CDR3 sequence (DNA): TGTGCCAGCGACGGAGGCGGGGAGGTGGCCGGGGAGCTGTTTTTT.